These T cell receptor beta chains were read from a single sample in a study of CXCR3-negative and CXCR3-positive naive CD8 T cells. TCRdb reanalyzed the 5' RACE reads and collapses them to one entry per CDR3 protein, without DNA. The sample has about 7,700 distinct CDR3 sequences; the top ten hold 1.5% to 2.5%. Sequencing used naive CXCR3+ CD8+ T cells from blood. These TCRs come from a human donor in good health. Some clones in this sample may be carry-over from other donors' samples. The CDR3 runs from the conserved cysteine through the conserved F or W. The order of the fields is V gene, J gene, clone size, CDR3 protein. Size tells how often a clone was seen (once, few, many) or the class of an expanded clone, and some rows leave it out.

V: TRBV6-6
J: TRBJ2-5
size: NA
CDR3: CASSYDPDRGTETQYF

V: TRBV14
J: TRBJ2-2
size: NA
CDR3: CASSPLGTENTGELFF

V: TRBV24-1
J: TRBJ2-1
size: NA
CDR3: CATTTSGSWYNEQFF

V: TRBV30
J: TRBJ1-5
size: NA
CDR3: CAWSVSSSPQHF

V: TRBV2
J: TRBJ2-7
size: NA
CDR3: CASSEREGIYEQYF

V: TRBV29-1
J: TRBJ2-5
size: NA
CDR3: CSVALGGTQYF

V: TRBV6-5
J: TRBJ2-1
size: NA
CDR3: CASSYSPLAGDISGEQFF

V: TRBV25-1
J: TRBJ2-1
size: NA
CDR3: CASSDPGLAGGPQQFF

V: TRBV4-3
J: TRBJ1-2
size: medium-sized
CDR3: CASSREDRAYYGYTF

V: TRBV11-3
J: TRBJ2-2
size: NA
CDR3: CASSLGVWGLANTGELFF

V: TRBV5-1
J: TRBJ2-7
size: NA
CDR3: CASSLSGSEQYF

V: TRBV29-1
J: TRBJ2-3
size: NA
CDR3: CSVGATTDTQYF

V: TRBV28
J: TRBJ2-2
size: NA
CDR3: CASSSPPAAPNTGELFF

V: TRBV29-1
J: TRBJ2-2
size: medium-sized
CDR3: CSVSVNGELFF